A selection of T cell receptor beta chains follows, all from one sample in a study of cytomegalovirus exposure and HLA in healthy donors. Repertoires were generated with immunoSEQ multiplex PCR, while TCRdb's copy carries only in-frame clones and drops some. This sample has about 98,000 clones, with approximately 88% found just once. Sample: PBMCs. These receptors were collected from a woman in her thirties in good health and CMV-seronegative. Both conserved end residues are trimmed from each CDR3.

V: TRBV6-1; J: TRBJ2-2; CDR3: AILQASGNTGELF
V: TRBV12-5; J: TRBJ1-2; CDR3: ASGSPGGGYT
V: TRBV6-5; J: TRBJ1-5; CDR3: ASSQGWGQPQH
V: TRBV4-1; J: TRBJ1-2; CDR3: ASSQEMGWGSGGYT
V: TRBV2; J: TRBJ1-1; CDR3: ASRKTGQTNTEAF
V: TRBV5-6; J: TRBJ1-3; CDR3: ASSLTAGNTIY
V: TRBV10-1; J: TRBJ2-3; CDR3: ASSDGGAGGNTDTQY
V: TRBV14; J: TRBJ1-1; CDR3: ASSEVMNTEAF
V: TRBV14; J: TRBJ1-2; CDR3: ASSPLQGRYGYT
V: TRBV28; J: TRBJ1-1; CDR3: ASSTFRDRLRNTEAF
V: TRBV27; J: TRBJ2-1; CDR3: ASSSVRDRADNEQF
V: TRBV19; J: TRBJ1-2; CDR3: ASSVRDRGRPNYGYT
V: TRBV6-1; J: TRBJ1-1; CDR3: ASSIVGQGLSEAF